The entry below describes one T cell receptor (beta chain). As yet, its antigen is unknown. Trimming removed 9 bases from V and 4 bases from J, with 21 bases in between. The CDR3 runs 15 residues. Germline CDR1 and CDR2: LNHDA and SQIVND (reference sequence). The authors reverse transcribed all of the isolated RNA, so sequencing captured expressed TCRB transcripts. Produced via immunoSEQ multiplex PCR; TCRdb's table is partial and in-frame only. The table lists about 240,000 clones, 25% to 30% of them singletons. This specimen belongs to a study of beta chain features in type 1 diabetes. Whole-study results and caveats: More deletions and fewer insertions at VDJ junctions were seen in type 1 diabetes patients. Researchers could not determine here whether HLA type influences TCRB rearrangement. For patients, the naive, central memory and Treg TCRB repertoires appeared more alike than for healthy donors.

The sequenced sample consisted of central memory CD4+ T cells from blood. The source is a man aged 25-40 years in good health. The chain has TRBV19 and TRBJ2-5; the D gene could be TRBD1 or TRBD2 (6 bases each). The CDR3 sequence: CASRRSGASGETQYF. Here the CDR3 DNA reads TGTGCCAGCCGAAGATCGGGGGCTTCAGGAGAGACCCAGTACTTC. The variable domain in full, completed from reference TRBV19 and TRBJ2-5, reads DGGITQSPKYLFRKEGQNVTLSCEQNLNHDAMYWYRQDPGQGLRLIYYSQIVNDFQKGDIAEGYSVSREKKESFPLTVTSAQKNPTAFYLCASRRSGASGETQYFGPGTRLLVL.